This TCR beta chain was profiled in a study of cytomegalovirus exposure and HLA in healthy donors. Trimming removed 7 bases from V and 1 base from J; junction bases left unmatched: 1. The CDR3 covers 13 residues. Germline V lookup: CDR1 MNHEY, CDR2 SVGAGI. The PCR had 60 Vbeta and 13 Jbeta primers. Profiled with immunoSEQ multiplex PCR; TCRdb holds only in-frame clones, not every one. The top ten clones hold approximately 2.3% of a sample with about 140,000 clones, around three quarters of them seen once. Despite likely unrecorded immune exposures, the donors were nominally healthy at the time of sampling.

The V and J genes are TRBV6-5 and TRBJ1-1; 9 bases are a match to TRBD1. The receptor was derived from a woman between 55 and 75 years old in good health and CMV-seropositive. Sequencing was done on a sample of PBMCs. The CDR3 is CASNRGPNTEAFF. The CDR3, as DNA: TGTGCCAGCAACAGGGGGCCGAACACTGAAGCTTTCTTT.